This passage covers 3 T cell receptor beta chains from one sample sequenced in a study of control samples from healthy donors and cancer patients. Here immunoSEQ multiplex PCR was the method, and the copy in TCRdb shows in-frame clones only, minus some. The table includes over 110,000 clones, roughly 89% detected once. Sequencing was carried out using blood. The receptor source for this set is a man aged 25 to 45 in good health.

V gene TRBV11-2 combines with J gene TRBJ2-1; 9 bases are a match to TRBD2. CDR3 length: 14 residues. Germline assignment: CDR1 SGHAT and CDR2 FQNNGV. V shed 1 base, J shed 12 bases, and the junction held 7 bases outside the gene matches. The CDR3 DNA reads as TGTGCCAGCAGCTTAGTATCAGCGGGAGGTTTGCAGTTCTTC. Translated, it gives CASSLVSAGGLQFF. Using reference TRBV11-2 and TRBJ2-1 for the parts outside the CDR3, the full variable domain is EAGVAQSPRYKIIEKRQSVAFWCNPISGHATLYWYQQILGQGPKLLIQFQNNGVVDDSQLPKDRFSAERLKGVDSTLKIQPAKLEDSAVYLCASSLVSAGGLQFFGPGTRLTVL.

Details on this clone: In the same sample, other DNA sequences code for this CDR3. The chain combines TRBV6-4 with TRBJ2-3; 9 bases line up with TRBD1. Germline loops: CDR1 MRHNA, CDR2 SNTAGT. J gave up 3 bases and V 2 bases, and 6 bases lay outside the gene matches. The length of the CDR3 is 16 residues. Here the CDR3 DNA reads TGTGCCAGCAGTGACCGGACAGGGGCGTTTACAGATACGCAGTATTTT. It codes for CASSDRTGAFTDTQYF.

Only one count was recorded for this clone. V is TRBV27 and J is TRBJ2-1, with TRBD2 matching 9 bases. V trimming: 4 bases; J trimming: 3 bases; junction bases outside the gene matches: 4. The CDR3 length is 15 residues. CDR1 MNHEY and CDR2 SMNVEV come from the germline V gene (reference sequence). The CDR3 protein is CASSSLAGVYNEQFF. CDR3 bases: TGTGCCAGCAGTTCGTTAGCGGGAGTCTACAATGAGCAGTTCTTC.